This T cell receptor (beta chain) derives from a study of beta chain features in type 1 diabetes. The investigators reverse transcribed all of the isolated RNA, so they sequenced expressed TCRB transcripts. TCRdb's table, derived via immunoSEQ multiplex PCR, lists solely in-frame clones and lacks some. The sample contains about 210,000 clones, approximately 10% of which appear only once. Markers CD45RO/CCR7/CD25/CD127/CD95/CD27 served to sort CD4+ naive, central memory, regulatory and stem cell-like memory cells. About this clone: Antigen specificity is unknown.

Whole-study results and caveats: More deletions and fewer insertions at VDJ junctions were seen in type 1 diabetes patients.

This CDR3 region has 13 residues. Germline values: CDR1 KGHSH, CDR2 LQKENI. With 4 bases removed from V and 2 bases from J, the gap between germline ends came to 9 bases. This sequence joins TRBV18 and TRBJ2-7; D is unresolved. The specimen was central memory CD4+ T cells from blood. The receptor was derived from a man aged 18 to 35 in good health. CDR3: CASSLTETYEQYF. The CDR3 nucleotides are TGTGCCAGCTCACTCACCGAGACCTACGAGCAGTACTTC. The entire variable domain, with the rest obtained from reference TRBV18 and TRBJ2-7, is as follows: NAGVMQNPRHLVRRRGQEARLRCSPMKGHSHVYWYRQLPEEGLKFMVYLQKENIIDESGMPKERFSAEFPKEGPSILRIQQVVRGDSAAYFCASSLTETYEQYFGPGTRLTVT.